This T cell receptor beta chain stems from a study of cytomegalovirus exposure and HLA in healthy donors. At the level of the study: From donors who were HLA-typed, an early data release held about 85 million unique TCRs. Study outcomes and limitations: A later analysis reportedly identified an Asian-associated ancestry cluster as carrying fewer N-insertions than the approximately 640-donor mean. Associated with cytomegalovirus, according to the listing, were some 180 TCR beta chains.

About this clone: Its antigen is still unknown.

PCR amplification relied on 60 Vbeta primers (plus 13 Jbeta primers). Here immunoSEQ multiplex PCR was the method, and the copy in TCRdb shows in-frame clones only, minus some. The sample holds 100,000 to 130,000 clones, around 77% seen once. V was clipped by 3 bases and J by 2 bases; unmatched bases: 6. This CDR3 has 17 residues. Germline values: CDR1 SGHTA, CDR2 FQGNSA. The V gene is TRBV7-2, the J gene TRBJ2-5; 13 nucleotides match TRBD2. Material: PBMCs. The sequence was obtained from a male donor in good health and CMV-seronegative. This CDR3 reads CASSFTGTSGKQETQYF. The CDR3 region has the DNA TGTGCCAGCAGCTTCACCGGGACTAGCGGGAAACAAGAGACCCAGTACTTC.